Listed below are T cell receptor beta chains from one sample, sequenced in a study of a mutant IDH1 vaccine in newly diagnosed glioma. The data were produced by immunoSEQ multiplex PCR, yet TCRdb's version contains in-frame clones alone and is incomplete. The top ten clones hold approximately 2.8% of a sample with around 56,000 clones, approximately 79% of them seen once. Their specific antigens are unknown. The sample was PBMCs, taken from a glioma patient whose treatment included an IDH1 peptide vaccine. These receptors originate from a woman aged 18-29 years with glioma. Some clones in this sample may be carry-over from other donors' samples. Each CDR3 is given with its conserved first and last residue. The D gene is left open where the match is weak. Size tells how often a clone was seen (once, few, many) or the class of an expanded clone, and some rows leave it out.

d_call,j_call,v_call,clone_size,cdr3_nt,cdr3_aa
.,TRBJ2-3,TRBV11-2,once,TGTGCCAGCAGCTTATTCGCGGCAGATAGCACAGATACGCAGTATTTT,CASSLFAADSTDTQYF
TRBD1,TRBJ1-5,TRBV29-1,.,TGCAGCGTTGGCGGACAGGGCTCTACTCAGCCCCAGCATTTT,CSVGGQGSTQPQHF
.,TRBJ2-7,TRBV18,.,TGTGCCAGCCACCGATCCGGGCAGGGATATTACGAGCAGTACTTC,CASHRSGQGYYEQYF
TRBD2,TRBJ2-7,TRBV6-5,.,TGTGCCAGCAGTTACCGGACTAGCGGGATCCGTTACGAGCAGTACTTC,CASSYRTSGIRYEQYF
.,TRBJ1-5,TRBV5-6,.,TGTGCCAGCAGCTTATCCGGCCAGGGCACTCCGGCCCAGCATTTT,CASSLSGQGTPAQHF
TRBD1,TRBJ1-2,TRBV5-6,.,TGTGCCAGCAGCCTGGGACAGGGGCTCTATGGCTACACCTTC,CASSLGQGLYGYTF
TRBD1,TRBJ2-2,TRBV5-1,few,TGCGCCAGCAGTCCGGACAGGGTAGGCGGGGAGCTGTTTTTT,CASSPDRVGGELFF
.,TRBJ1-1,TRBV7-2,.,TGTGCCAGCAGCTTAGCCCCCGGAGTCATGAACACTGAAGCTTTCTTT,CASSLAPGVMNTEAFF
TRBD2,TRBJ2-5,TRBV4-3,.,TGCGCCAGCAGCCGCTGGACTAGCGGGGACCAGTACTTC,CASSRWTSGDQYF
TRBD2,TRBJ2-1,TRBV14,once,TGTGCCAGCAGCCAGACCAGCGGGGGGGCCGGGAATGAGCAGTTCTTC,CASSQTSGGAGNEQFF
.,TRBJ1-1,TRBV7-9,.,TGTGCCAGCAGCCTTAATACTTTAGCGGGGGCTGAAGCTTTCTTT,CASSLNTLAGAEAFF
.,TRBJ1-1,TRBV6-5,.,TGTGCCAGCAGTCGACAGAGGAACACTGAAGCTTTCTTT,CASSRQRNTEAFF
.,TRBJ2-3,TRBV2,few,TGTGCCAGCAGTCCTTTGATACCCACAGATACGCAGTATTTT,CASSPLIPTDTQYF
.,TRBJ1-5,TRBV9,.,TGTGCCAGCAGTGGACTCGATCAGCCCCAGCATTTT,CASSGLDQPQHF
.,TRBJ2-2,TRBV6-1,.,TGTGCCAGCAGCCTAGTGGAGGACACCGGGGAGCTGTTTTTT,CASSLVEDTGELFF
.,TRBJ2-3,TRBV4-1,.,TGCGCCAGCAGCCAAACGACAGCCCAGGATACGCAGTATTTT,CASSQTTAQDTQYF
TRBD1,TRBJ1-1,TRBV5-1,few,TGCGCCAGCAGCCGGGACAGTGAAGCTTTCTTT,CASSRDSEAFF
.,TRBJ1-4,TRBV27,once,TGTGCCAGCAGTTACAGGGCCACTAATGAAAAACTGTTTTTT,CASSYRATNEKLFF
.,TRBJ2-3,TRBV7-9,.,TGTGCCAGCGGGGCCCCCACAGATACGCAGTATTTT,CASGAPTDTQYF
.,TRBJ1-5,TRBV6-6,.,TGTGCCAGCAGCGATAAGGGCAATCAGCCCCAGCATTTT,CASSDKGNQPQHF
.,TRBJ1-2,TRBV19,.,TGTGCCAGTAGTACTGGGGGCCTTGGCTACACCTTC,CASSTGGLGYTF
.,TRBJ2-3,TRBV5-6,once,TGTGCCAGCAGCTCACTCTCTGGGGTCACAGATACGCAGTATTTT,CASSSLSGVTDTQYF
TRBD2,TRBJ2-3,TRBV4-1,.,TGCGCCAGCAGCTCGCCGGGGACTAGCGGAAGGGCTAACCAAGATACGCAGTATTTT,CASSSPGTSGRANQDTQYF
.,TRBJ1-2,TRBV6-1,.,TGTGCCAGCAGTGCGGGGATCGTGAACTATGGCTACACCTTC,CASSAGIVNYGYTF
.,TRBJ2-5,TRBV6-1,.,TGTGCCAGCAGTGGACAAATCCAAGAGACCCAGTACTTC,CASSGQIQETQYF
.,TRBJ1-6,TRBV10-3,.,TGTGCCATCAGTGGCCCCCGCGGACAGCTTAGCTCCTATAATTCACCCCTCCACTTT,CAISGPRGQLSSYNSPLHF
.,TRBJ2-7,TRBV19,.,TGTGCCAGTAGTATTTTCATACAGGGATACGAGCAGTACTTC,CASSIFIQGYEQYF
.,TRBJ1-3,TRBV10-1,once,TGCGCCAGCAGTGAGTCGGGGCCGCTCTCTGGAAACACCATATATTTT,CASSESGPLSGNTIYF